The rows below give T cell receptor beta chains drawn from one sample of a study of cytomegalovirus exposure and HLA in healthy donors. TCRdb's table, derived via immunoSEQ multiplex PCR, lists solely in-frame clones and lacks some. The sample consists of some 100,000 clones, roughly nine tenths of them appearing once. Sequencing input: PBMCs. These receptors were obtained from a man younger than 35 in good health and CMV-seropositive. Both conserved end residues are part of each CDR3.

V: TRBV4-2; J: TRBJ2-1; CDR3: CASSPEAAELYNEQFF
V: TRBV28; J: TRBJ1-1; CDR3: CASSFSGMNTEAFF
V: TRBV7-9; J: TRBJ1-4; CDR3: CASSSGDTTNEKLFF
V: TRBV27; J: TRBJ1-2; CDR3: CASRGQANYGYTF
V: TRBV28; J: TRBJ2-1; CDR3: CASRGTSGGRVQFF
V: TRBV2; J: TRBJ1-2; CDR3: CASSDGGSYGYTF
V: TRBV10-1; J: TRBJ2-7; CDR3: CASSEQAGLTYEQYF
V: TRBV6-6; J: TRBJ1-1; CDR3: CASSYAAANTEAFF
V: TRBV29-1; J: TRBJ2-1; CDR3: CSARTRPEQFF
V: TRBV6-6; J: TRBJ1-6; CDR3: CASRDSGMRNSPLHF
V: TRBV10-3; J: TRBJ1-3; CDR3: CAISESGGGLSSGNTIYF
V: TRBV4-1; J: TRBJ2-5; CDR3: CASSQNMVETQYF
V: TRBV29-1; J: TRBJ1-1; CDR3: CSVVGRGRGNTEAFF
V: TRBV4-2; J: TRBJ1-6; CDR3: CASSQEITGSPRPSLHF
V: TRBV6-1; J: TRBJ2-1; CDR3: CASSEEGGAHNEQFF
V: TRBV19; J: TRBJ1-6; CDR3: CASRSRDKNNSPLHF
V: TRBV4-3; J: TRBJ2-5; CDR3: CASSLSQGYQETQYF
V: TRBV5-6; J: TRBJ1-5; CDR3: CASSLAGGNQPQHF
V: TRBV4-1; J: TRBJ2-7; CDR3: CASSRTPPGTANSEQYF
V: TRBV7-2; J: TRBJ2-7; CDR3: CASSVETSGGYEQYF
V: TRBV7-9; J: TRBJ2-7; CDR3: CASSFPDSSINYEQYF
V: TRBV9; J: TRBJ1-6; CDR3: CASSPRVGASPLHF
V: TRBV27; J: TRBJ2-5; CDR3: CASSPKQGRETQYF
V: TRBV19; J: TRBJ1-5; CDR3: CASSIGDRVSGPQHF
V: TRBV1; J: TRBJ1-2; CDR3: CTSSQNRGFGDGYTF
V: TRBV2; J: TRBJ1-4; CDR3: CASSVVLGAGEKLFF
V: TRBV4-1; J: TRBJ1-2; CDR3: CASSHPGQGGNGYTF
V: TRBV6-1; J: TRBJ2-7; CDR3: CASTPRGTGLEQYF
V: TRBV5-4; J: TRBJ1-1; CDR3: CASSPRELGGTEAFF
V: TRBV6-1; J: TRBJ1-5; CDR3: CASSEESPGVSQPQHF
V: TRBV15; J: TRBJ1-6; CDR3: CATRSFNPGNSPLHF
V: TRBV7-2; J: TRBJ1-3; CDR3: CASSLTTQGYGNTIYF
V: TRBV7-2; J: TRBJ2-1; CDR3: CASSIQTGTSYNEQFF
V: TRBV29-1; J: TRBJ1-1; CDR3: CSAAGGKNTEAFF
V: TRBV7-2; J: TRBJ2-3; CDR3: CASSLVGAGGGTDTQYF